This T cell receptor beta chain appears in the sequencing data of a study of shared clonotypes between healthy human individuals. Libraries were prepared by immunoSEQ multiplex PCR; TCRdb keeps only in-frame clonotypes and omits some of them. The sample holds approximately 640,000 clones; around 72% are singletons and the top ten take approximately 2%. Germline-derived CDR1 and CDR2 are SGHRS and YFSETQ. Trimming left V 7 bases short and J 6 bases short, with 19 bases between. The CDR3 length is 15 residues. The source is a woman younger than 45 in good health. Source material: memory CD4+ T cells sorted from blood. The subset was: CD45RA-negative fraction. This chain links TRBV5-1 with TRBJ2-2; no firm D call. As DNA, the CDR3 is TGCGCCAGCGAGCTTGGGCGCGGTTCTGCCGGGGAGCTGTTTTTT. It translates to CASELGRGSAGELFF.